One sample yielded the 18 T cell receptor beta chains listed below, sequenced in a study of blood T cell repertoires in COVID-19 (dated by TCRdb to 2018 to 2021). The receptor library was made with the immunoSEQ multiplex PCR assay. The immuneACCESS repertoire file appears here via TCRdb, limited to in-frame rearrangements. These files lack a portion of the clones; in checked studies, under half of the deficit traces to unresolved V genes, and the cause of the others is not known. The sample table contains about 70,000 clones; only one count was recorded for around 88% of them. Clones ranked in the top ten supply around 12% of the sample. The specimen sequenced was peripheral blood. The receptor source for this set is a human donor in a cohort sampled during active COVID-19.

The CDR3 region is CASSLARSSGEIQETQYF. Written as DNA, the CDR3 is TGCGCCAGCAGCTTGGCCCGATCTAGCGGGGAAATCCAAGAGACCCAGTACTTC. This chain joins TRBV5-1 and TRBJ2-5; 9 bases match TRBD2. J lost 1 base, V lost 0 bases, and 10 bases had no gene match. Per germline, CDR1 SGHRS and CDR2 YFSETQ. This CDR3 is built from 18 residues.

This clone was seen more than once but under ten times. The chain carries TRBV7-9 and TRBJ1-6, with 7 positions matching TRBD1. CDR3 length equals 15 residues. J gave up 10 bases and V 2 bases, and 8 bases lay outside the gene matches. The germline V gene encodes CDR1 SEHNR and CDR2 FQNEAQ (reference sequence). The CDR3 region is CASSLNTRQGSPLHF. The DNA of the CDR3 is TGTGCCAGCAGCTTAAACACCCGACAGGGCTCACCCCTCCACTTT.

The chain couples TRBV6-6 to TRBJ2-3, with 9 bases that match TRBD2. The V gene end was trimmed by 2 bases and the J gene end by 2 bases; junction bases not matched to a gene: 2. The CDR3 has 15 amino acids. Germline V gene sequence: CDR1 MNHNY, CDR2 SVGAGI (reference sequence). CDR3 in amino acids: CASSYRTSATDTQYF. In DNA form, the CDR3 reads TGTGCCAGCAGTTACAGGACTAGCGCCACAGATACGCAGTATTTT.

This sequence joins TRBV10-3 and TRBJ1-4, with D possibly matching TRBD1 (5 bases). From germline, CDR1 is ENHRY and CDR2 SYGVKD. The germline V and J ends were trimmed by 6 bases and 4 bases, with 12 bases remaining between them. This CDR3 has 14 residues. This chain's CDR3 is CAIRRDRNNEKLFF. DNA of the CDR3: TGTGCCATCAGAAGAGACAGAAATAATGAAAAACTGTTTTTT.

The genes are TRBV19 and TRBJ2-7; 8 bases fit TRBD2. The CDR3 runs 14 residues. Germline values: CDR1 LNHDA, CDR2 SQIVND (reference sequence). The junction had 7 bases not matched to a gene; V was cut back by 3 bases and J by 6 bases. The CDR3 protein is CASSISGRGSEQYF. CDR3 nucleotides: TGTGCCAGTAGTATTTCCGGGAGGGGGTCCGAGCAGTACTTC. Drawing the rest from reference TRBV19 and TRBJ2-7, the complete variable domain is DGGITQSPKYLFRKEGQNVTLSCEQNLNHDAMYWYRQDPGQGLRLIYYSQIVNDFQKGDIAEGYSVSREKKESFPLTVTSAQKNPTAFYLCASSISGRGSEQYFGPGTRLTVT.

The chain joins TRBV5-4 to TRBJ2-1; TRBD2 aligns across 11 bases. This CDR3 has 16 residues. Germline assignment: CDR1 SGHNT and CDR2 YYREEE (reference sequence). J gave up 9 bases and V 1 base, and 9 bases lay outside the gene matches. DNA of the CDR3: TGTGCCAGCAGCTTGTTAGCGGGGGGGCCCGGGAGTGAGCAGTTCTTC. It is translated as CASSLLAGGPGSEQFF.

The chain links TRBV2 to TRBJ1-1; 7 bases map to TRBD1. The CDR3 is made up of 16 amino acids. Germline CDR1 and CDR2: SNHLY and FYNNEI. With V trimmed by 6 bases and J by 4 bases, 14 bases remained unmatched. The CDR3 nucleotides are TGTGCCAGCAGCCCTCTGCAGACAGGGTTGGTCACTGAAGCTTTCTTT. Translating it yields CASSPLQTGLVTEAFF.

The genes are TRBV7-9 and TRBJ2-1, with D maybe TRBD2 (7 bases). The germline gives CDR1 SEHNR, CDR2 FQNEAQ (reference sequence). Deletions cut 1 base from V and 9 bases from J, with 19 bases between. The CDR3 loop spans 16 amino acids. The CDR3 loop is CASSLVRGAGSGEQFF. CDR3 DNA: TGTGCCAGCAGCTTAGTACGGGGGGCCGGGAGTGGTGAGCAGTTCTTC.

The gene calls are TRBV15 and TRBJ1-4; 8 bases are a match to TRBD1. There are 17 residues in the CDR3. V lost 0 bases to trimming and J lost 7 bases; unmatched junction nucleotides: 10. CDR1 is LNHNV, CDR2 YYDKDF, per germline (reference sequence). CDR3 loop: CATSRDTLDREGEKLFF. CDR3 nucleotides: TGTGCCACCAGCAGAGATACCCTGGACAGGGAAGGTGAAAAACTGTTTTTT.

The chain combines TRBV10-3 with TRBJ2-1; 10 bases align to TRBD2. Germline V gene data show CDR1 as ENHRY and CDR2 as SYGVKD. V was clipped by 8 bases and J by 6 bases; unmatched bases: 13. There are 16 residues in the CDR3. The CDR3 loop reads CAIGSSGGGFSNEQFF. CDR3 DNA sequence: TGTGCCATCGGGTCTAGCGGGGGAGGTTTTAGCAATGAGCAGTTCTTC.

The V call is TRBV12-3 or TRBV12-4, the J call TRBJ2-5; D perhaps matches TRBD2 (6 bases). The CDR3 loop spans 13 amino acids. V dropped 7 bases and J dropped 5 bases, with 14 bases sitting between them. In DNA form, the CDR3 reads TGTGCCAGCACCGACCCGGAGGGGGAGACCCAGTACTTC. It translates to CASTDPEGETQYF.

The gene calls are TRBV7-2 and TRBJ1-2; no clear D gene. Per germline, CDR1 SGHTA and CDR2 FQGNSA. The length of the CDR3 is 14 residues. V lost 7 bases, J lost 0 bases, and 12 bases lay in between. The CDR3 here is CASNKRGTNYGYTF. CDR3 sequence (DNA): TGTGCCAGCAACAAACGAGGGACTAACTATGGCTACACCTTC.

This clone was observed once. CDR3 sequence: CASADRNTGELFF. The DNA of the CDR3 is TGTGCCAGTGCCGACAGGAACACCGGGGAGCTGTTTTTT. The chain carries TRBV25-1 and TRBJ2-2, with D possibly TRBD1 on 5 matching bases. This CDR3 comprises 13 residues. Germline V gene data show CDR1 as MGHDK and CDR2 as SYGVNS. The V end lost 9 bases, the J end lost 1 base, and 9 bases lay between the germline ends.

V is TRBV5-4 and J is TRBJ2-2, with TRBD1 identical over 9 bases. The CDR3 has 17 amino acids. Unmatched junction bases numbered 9, after V lost 4 bases and J lost 2 bases. Germline V gene lookup returns CDR1 SGHNT and CDR2 YYREEE (reference sequence). The CDR3 sequence: CASSNYWDRENTGELFF. The CDR3 bases are TGTGCCAGCAGCAACTACTGGGACAGGGAAAACACCGGGGAGCTGTTTTTT.

This clone was detected once. The J gene is TRBJ2-7, the V gene TRBV21-1; whether TRBD2, the table's D call, matches the DNA was not checked. TRBV21-1 is termed a pseudogene. The CDR3 is made up of 19 amino acids. Here the CDR3 reads CASSKSGAGGKKSSYEQYF. The CDR3 region has the DNA TGTGCCAGCAGCAAATCAGGAGCGGGGGGTAAAAAAAGCTCCTACGAGCAGTACTTC.

V and J are TRBV5-1 and TRBJ2-7; D perhaps matches TRBD1 (6 bases). The CDR3 totals 14 residues. V lost 4 bases, J lost 2 bases, and 13 bases lay in between. Germline CDR1 is SGHRS and CDR2 is YFSETQ. As DNA, the CDR3 is TGCGCCAGCAGCCGGGATGGGGGCCCCTACGAGCAGTACTTC. It is translated as CASSRDGGPYEQYF.

J is TRBJ2-1 and V is TRBV21-1; TRBD1, the table's D call, lacks a check against the DNA. TRBV21-1 is a known pseudogene. The CDR3 extends over 16 amino acids. As DNA, the CDR3 is TGTGCCAGCAGCAACCAGGGGCCGTGGAAGGGGAATGAGCAGTTCTTC. Its protein is CASSNQGPWKGNEQFF.

This rearrangement joins TRBV5-6 to TRBJ1-5; D remains unclear. The CDR3 is 13 residues long. From germline, CDR1 is SGHDT and CDR2 YYEEEE. Deletions cut 0 bases from V and 4 bases from J, with 5 bases between. The CDR3 sequence is CASSLGRNQPQHF. CDR3 DNA sequence: TGTGCCAGCAGCTTGGGCAGGAATCAGCCCCAGCATTTT.